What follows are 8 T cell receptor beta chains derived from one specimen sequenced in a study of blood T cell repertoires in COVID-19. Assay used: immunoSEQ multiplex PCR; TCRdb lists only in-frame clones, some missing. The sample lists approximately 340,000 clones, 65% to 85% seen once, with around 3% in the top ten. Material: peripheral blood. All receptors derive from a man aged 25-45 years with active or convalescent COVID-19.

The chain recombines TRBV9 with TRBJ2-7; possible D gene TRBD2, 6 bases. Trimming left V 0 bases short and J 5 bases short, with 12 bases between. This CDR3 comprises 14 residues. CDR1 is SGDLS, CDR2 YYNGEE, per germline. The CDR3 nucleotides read TGTGCCAGCAGCGTAGGGGAAGGGAGGAACGAGCAGTACTTC. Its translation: CASSVGEGRNEQYF. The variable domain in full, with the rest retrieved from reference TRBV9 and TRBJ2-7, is DSGVTQTPKHLITATGQRVTLRCSPRSGDLSVYWYQQSLDQGLQFLIQYYNGEERAKGNILERFSAQQFPDLHSELNLSSLELGDSALYFCASSVGEGRNEQYFGPGTRLTVT.

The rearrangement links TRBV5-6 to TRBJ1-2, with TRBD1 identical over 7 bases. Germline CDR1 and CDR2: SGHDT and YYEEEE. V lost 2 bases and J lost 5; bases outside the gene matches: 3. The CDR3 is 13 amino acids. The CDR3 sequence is CASSFWTGYGYTF. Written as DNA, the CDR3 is TGTGCCAGCAGCTTTTGGACAGGTTATGGCTACACCTTC.

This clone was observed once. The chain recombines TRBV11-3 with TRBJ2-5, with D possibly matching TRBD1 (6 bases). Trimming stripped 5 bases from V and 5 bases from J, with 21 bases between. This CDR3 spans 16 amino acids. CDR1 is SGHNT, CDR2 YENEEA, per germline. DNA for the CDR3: TGTGCCAGCAGCCGACAGGCAGTCAAACCGTGGGAGACCCAGTACTTC. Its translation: CASSRQAVKPWETQYF.

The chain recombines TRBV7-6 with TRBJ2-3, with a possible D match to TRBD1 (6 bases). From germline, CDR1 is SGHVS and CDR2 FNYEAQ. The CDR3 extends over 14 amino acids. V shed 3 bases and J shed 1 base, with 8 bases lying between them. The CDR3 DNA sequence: TGTGCCAGCAGCTTCTACAGGGGCACAGATACGCAGTATTTT. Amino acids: CASSFYRGTDTQYF.

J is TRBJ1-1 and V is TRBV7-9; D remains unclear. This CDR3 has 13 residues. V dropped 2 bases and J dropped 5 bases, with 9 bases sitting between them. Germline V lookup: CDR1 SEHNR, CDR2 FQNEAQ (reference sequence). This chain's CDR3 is CASSLTGFTEAFF. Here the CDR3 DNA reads TGTGCCAGCAGCTTAACGGGGTTTACTGAAGCTTTCTTT. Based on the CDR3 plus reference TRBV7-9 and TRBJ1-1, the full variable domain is DTGVSQNPRHKITKRGQNVTFRCDPISEHNRLYWYRQTLGQGPEFLTYFQNEAQLEKSRLLSDRFSAERPKGSFSTLEIQRTEQGDSAMYLCASSLTGFTEAFFGQGTRLTVV.

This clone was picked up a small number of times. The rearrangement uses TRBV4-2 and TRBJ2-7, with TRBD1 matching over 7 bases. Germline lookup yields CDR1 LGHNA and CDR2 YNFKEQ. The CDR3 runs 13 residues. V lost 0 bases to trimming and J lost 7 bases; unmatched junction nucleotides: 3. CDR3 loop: CASSQERGREQYF. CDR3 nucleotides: TGTGCCAGCAGCCAAGAAAGGGGGCGAGAGCAGTACTTC.

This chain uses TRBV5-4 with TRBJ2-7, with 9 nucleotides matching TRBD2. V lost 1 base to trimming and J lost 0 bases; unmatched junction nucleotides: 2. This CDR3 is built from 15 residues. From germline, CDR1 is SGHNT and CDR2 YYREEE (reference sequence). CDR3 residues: CASSLRLAASYEQYF. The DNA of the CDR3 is TGTGCCAGCAGCTTGAGACTAGCGGCCTCCTACGAGCAGTACTTC.

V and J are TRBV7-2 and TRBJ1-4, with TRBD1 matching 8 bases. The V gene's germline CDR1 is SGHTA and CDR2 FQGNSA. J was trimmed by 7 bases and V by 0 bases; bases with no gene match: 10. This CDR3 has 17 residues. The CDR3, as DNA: TGTGCCAGCAGCTTAGCAGGACAGGGCGATGATAGTGAAAAACTGTTTTTT. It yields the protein CASSLAGQGDDSEKLFF.